This TCR beta chain was identified in a study of blood T cells in healthy people across ages. Study-wide points: TCR beta diversity tracked closely with naive T cell percentage.

In regard to this clonotype: Its target is unknown.

With a J-beta primer mix and a sample-barcoded 5' primer, a second PCR ran about 6 to 11 cycles. Via MiXCR, TCRdb re-called the 5' RACE reads, giving one row per CDR3 protein. The sample has about 1 million distinct CDR3 sequences, more than 35% seen once. The study recruited healthy Caucasian donors from Russia who were aged about 6 to 95. The CDR3 length is 17 residues. The V end was cut by 3 bases, the J end by 0 bases, with 17 bases between. The sequenced sample was blood. This chain connects TRBV12-3 or TRBV12-4 to TRBJ1-2; TRBD1 might be the D (6 bases). The origin of this receptor is a woman in her sixties or seventies in good health. The CDR3 loop reads CASSLGLRGTSNYGYTF. The CDR3 DNA reads as TGTGCCAGCAGTTTGGGGTTGAGGGGGACATCTAACTATGGCTACACCTTC.